This TCR beta chain was documented in a study of shared clonotypes between healthy human individuals. As concerns this clone: Antigen specificity is unknown.

Study findings and constraints: In several donors, around 5.5% of naive CD4 clonotypes appeared in common.

Using immunoSEQ multiplex PCR, the repertoire was profiled, and TCRdb retains in-frame clones only, with some absent. Of around 2.3 million clones listed, nearly 97% are singletons. The receptor was isolated from a man aged 18 to 30 in good health. The specimen sequenced was naive CD4+ T cells sorted from blood. The subset denotes: CD45RA+ positively selected.

The CDR3 nucleotides are TGTGCCAGCAGTCCATGGACAGGGCCGGAGACCCAGTACTTC. This codes for CASSPWTGPETQYF. The chain couples TRBV6-1 to TRBJ2-5, with TRBD1 identical over 8 bases. V lost 5 bases and J lost 5; bases outside the gene matches: 7. CDR3 length: 14 amino acids. CDR1 and CDR2 from the germline V gene are MNHNS and SASEGT.